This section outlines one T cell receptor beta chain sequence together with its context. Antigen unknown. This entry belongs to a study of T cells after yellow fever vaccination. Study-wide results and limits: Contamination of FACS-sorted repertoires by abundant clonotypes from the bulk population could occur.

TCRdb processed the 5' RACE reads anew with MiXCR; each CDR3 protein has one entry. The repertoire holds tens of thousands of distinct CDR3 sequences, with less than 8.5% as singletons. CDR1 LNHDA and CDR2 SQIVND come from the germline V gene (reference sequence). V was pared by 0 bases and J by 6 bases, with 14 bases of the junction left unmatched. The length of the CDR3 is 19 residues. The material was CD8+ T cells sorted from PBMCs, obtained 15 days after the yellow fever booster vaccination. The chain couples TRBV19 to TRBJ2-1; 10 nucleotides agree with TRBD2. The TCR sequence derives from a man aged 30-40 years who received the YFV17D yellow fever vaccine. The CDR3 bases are TGTGCCAGTAGTATAGATGGCAGGGGGCGGCTAGCGGGGGTCAATGAGCAGTTCTTC. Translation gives CASSIDGRGRLAGVNEQFF.